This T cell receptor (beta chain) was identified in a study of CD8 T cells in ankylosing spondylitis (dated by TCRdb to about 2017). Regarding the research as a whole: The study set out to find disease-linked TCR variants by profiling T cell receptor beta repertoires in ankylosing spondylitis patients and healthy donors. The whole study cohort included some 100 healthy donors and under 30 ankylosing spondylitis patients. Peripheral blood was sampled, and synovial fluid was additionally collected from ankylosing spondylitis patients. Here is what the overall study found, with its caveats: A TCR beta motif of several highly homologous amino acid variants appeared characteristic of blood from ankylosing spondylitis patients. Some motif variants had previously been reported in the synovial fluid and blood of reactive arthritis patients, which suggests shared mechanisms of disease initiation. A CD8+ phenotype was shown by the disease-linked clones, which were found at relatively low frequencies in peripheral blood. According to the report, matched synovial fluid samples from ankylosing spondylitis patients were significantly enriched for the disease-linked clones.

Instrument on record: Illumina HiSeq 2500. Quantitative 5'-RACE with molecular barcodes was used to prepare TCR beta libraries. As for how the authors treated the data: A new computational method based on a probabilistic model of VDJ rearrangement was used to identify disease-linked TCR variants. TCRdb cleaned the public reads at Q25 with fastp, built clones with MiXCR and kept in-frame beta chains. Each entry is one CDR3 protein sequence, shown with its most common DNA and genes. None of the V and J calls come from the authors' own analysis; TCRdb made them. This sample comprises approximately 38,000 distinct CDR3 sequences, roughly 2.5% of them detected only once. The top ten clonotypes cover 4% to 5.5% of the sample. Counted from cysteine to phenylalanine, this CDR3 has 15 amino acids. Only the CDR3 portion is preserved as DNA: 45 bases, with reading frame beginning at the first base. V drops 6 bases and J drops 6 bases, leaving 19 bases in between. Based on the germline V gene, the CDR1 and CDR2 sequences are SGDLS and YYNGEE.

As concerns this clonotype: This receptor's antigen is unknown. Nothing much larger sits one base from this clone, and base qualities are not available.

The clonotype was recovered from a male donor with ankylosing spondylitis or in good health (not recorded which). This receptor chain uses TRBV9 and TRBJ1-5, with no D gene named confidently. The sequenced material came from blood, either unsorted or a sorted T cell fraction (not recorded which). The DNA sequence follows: TGTGCCAGCATCGTCGGGCCCACAGAGGCTCAGCCCCAGCATTTT. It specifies CASIVGPTEAQPQHF. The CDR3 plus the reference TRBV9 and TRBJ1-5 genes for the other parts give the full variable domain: DSGVTQTPKHLITATGQRVTLRCSPRSGDLSVYWYQQSLDQGLQFLIQYYNGEERAKGNILERFSAQQFPDLHSELNLSSLELGDSALYFCASIVGPTEAQPQHFGDGTRLSIL.